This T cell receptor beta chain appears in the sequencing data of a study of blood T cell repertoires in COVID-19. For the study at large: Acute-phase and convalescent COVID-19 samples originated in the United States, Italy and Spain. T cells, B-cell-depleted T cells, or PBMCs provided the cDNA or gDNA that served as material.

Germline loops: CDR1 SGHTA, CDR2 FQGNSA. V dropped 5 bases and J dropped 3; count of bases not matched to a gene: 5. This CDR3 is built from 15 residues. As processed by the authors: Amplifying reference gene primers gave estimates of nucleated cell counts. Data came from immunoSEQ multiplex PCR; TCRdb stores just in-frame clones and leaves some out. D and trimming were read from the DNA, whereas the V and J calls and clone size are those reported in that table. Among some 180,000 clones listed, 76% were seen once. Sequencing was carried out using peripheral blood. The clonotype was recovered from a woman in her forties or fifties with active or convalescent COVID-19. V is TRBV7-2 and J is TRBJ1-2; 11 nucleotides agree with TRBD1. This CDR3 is CASSRGDRGDYGYTF. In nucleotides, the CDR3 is TGTGCCAGCAGCCGGGGGGACAGGGGGGACTATGGCTACACCTTC. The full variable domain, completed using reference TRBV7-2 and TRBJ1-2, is GAGVSQSPSNKVTEKGKDVELRCDPISGHTALYWYRQSLGQGLEFLIYFQGNSAPDKSGLPSDRFSAERTGGSVSTLTIQRTQQEDSAVYLCASSRGDRGDYGYTFGSGTRLTVV.